These T cell receptor beta chains were read from a single sample in a study of graft-versus-host responses after intestinal transplantation. These receptors lack a known antigen. Sequencing was performed with immunoSEQ multiplex PCR; in TCRdb, only in-frame clones are kept and a portion is missing. Counted here are roughly 80,000 clones, 80% to 90% occurring once; the ten biggest clones make up 7.5% to 8.5%. The sample consisted of unstimulated CD8+ T cells sorted from spleen or lymph node cells, taken before transplant. These receptor sequences come from a human donor who was the organ donor for an intestinal transplant. CDR3s include the opening cysteine and the closing phenylalanine or tryptophan. D genes are given only for firm matches. For some rows the clone size is stated as once, few or many, or as a class when expanded; others skip it.

v_call	d_call	clone_size	j_call	cdr3_nt	cdr3_aa
TRBV19	-	-	TRBJ2-1	TGTGCCAGTAGCCCAGGGAGTAACCCTTATCTTGATGAGCAGTTCTTC	CASSPGSNPYLDEQFF
TRBV27	-	-	TRBJ2-6	TGTGCCAGCAGTTTATCTAGGGGAGTTTCTGGGGCCAACGTCCTGACTTTC	CASSLSRGVSGANVLTF
TRBV5-1	-	-	TRBJ1-1	TGCGCCAGCAGCTTGAGTCCGATGCCTAGGAACACTGAAGCTTTCTTT	CASSLSPMPRNTEAFF
TRBV28	-	-	TRBJ2-7	TGTGCCAGCACCCCCAGTGGGGAGTTAAGCTACGAGCAGTACTTC	CASTPSGELSYEQYF
TRBV29-1	-	-	TRBJ2-1	TGCAGCGTTGAAGATCGGTGGAGGGTAAGGGATGAGCAGTTCTTC	CSVEDRWRVRDEQFF
TRBV4-1	TRBD2	-	TRBJ2-7	TGCGCCAGCAGGCAGCGGGGGAGCTCCTACGAGCAGTACTTC	CASRQRGSSYEQYF
TRBV6-5	TRBD1	-	TRBJ1-1	TGTGCCAGCGGCGTCGGACAGGGATTGGGAACTGAAGCTTTCTTT	CASGVGQGLGTEAFF
TRBV5-6	-	-	TRBJ2-3	TGTGCCAGCAGCTTATTGATAGATACGCAGTATTTT	CASSLLIDTQYF
TRBV7-9	TRBD1	once	TRBJ1-2	TGTGCCAGCAGTCGACAGGGCAATGGCTACACCTTC	CASSRQGNGYTF
TRBV30	-	-	TRBJ1-6	TGTGCCTGGAGCTTAACCGGAACGAGAAAACCTAATTCACCCCTCCACTTT	CAWSLTGTRKPNSPLHF
TRBV7-9	-	-	TRBJ2-2	TGTGCCAGCAGCCAACCTGGGGCCGGGGAGCTGTTTTTT	CASSQPGAGELFF
TRBV28	TRBD1	-	TRBJ1-2	TGTGCCAGCAGCCCACAGGGGTTATGGGCCTCTAACTATGGCTACACCTTC	CASSPQGLWASNYGYTF
TRBV19	-	-	TRBJ1-1	TGTGCCAGTAGTATCGACAGGATGAACACTGAAGCTTTCTTT	CASSIDRMNTEAFF
TRBV5-1	-	once	TRBJ2-3	TGCGCCAGCAGCTGGATCAGGAGGGGAGATACGCAGTATTTT	CASSWIRRGDTQYF
TRBV27	-	few	TRBJ1-1	TGTGCCAGCAGTCTAACGACAGGAAGCACTGAAGCTTTCTTT	CASSLTTGSTEAFF
TRBV19	-	once	TRBJ2-1	TGTGCCAGTAGTGTTGAGGGGGGGAACAATGAGCAGTTCTTC	CASSVEGGNNEQFF
TRBV13	TRBD1	-	TRBJ2-5	TGTGCCAGCAGCGAAACAGGGGGCGACGAGACCCAGTACTTC	CASSETGGDETQYF
TRBV7-3	TRBD2	-	TRBJ2-7	TGTGCCAGCAGCTTAACGGGGGAGGGGTCGGCCTACGAGCAGTACTTC	CASSLTGEGSAYEQYF
TRBV2	TRBD2	-	TRBJ2-3	TGTGCCAGCGGACCGGGACTAGCGGGGGCAGATACGCAGTATTTT	CASGPGLAGADTQYF
TRBV19	TRBD2	-	TRBJ2-3	TGTGCCAGCCGGGCTAGCGGGGGGGTGGCAGATACGCAGTATTTT	CASRASGGVADTQYF
TRBV5-5	-	-	TRBJ1-2	TGTGCCAGCAGCTTAGCCCAGGGACTCAAGGGCTACACCTTC	CASSLAQGLKGYTF
TRBV28	-	-	TRBJ1-1	TGTGCCAGCAGTCACCCGGGTACTGAAGCTTTCTTT	CASSHPGTEAFF
TRBV4-1	-	-	TRBJ2-3	TGCGCCAGCAGCCAATTCGACCTCTTAAGGGATACGCAGTATTTT	CASSQFDLLRDTQYF
TRBV15	-	-	TRBJ1-2	TGTGCCACCAGCAGAGATCACGAGGCGCAGGGTCCTTATGGCTACACCTTC	CATSRDHEAQGPYGYTF
TRBV13	TRBD2	-	TRBJ2-1	TGTGCCAGCAGCTTAGAGGGGACTAACTCCTACAATGAGCAGTTCTTC	CASSLEGTNSYNEQFF
TRBV10-3	TRBD1	-	TRBJ1-5	TGTGCCATCGCACAGGACAGGGGAGGCAATCAGCCCCAGCATTTT	CAIAQDRGGNQPQHF
TRBV4-1	TRBD1	-	TRBJ2-7	TGCGCCAGCAGCCATTACAGGGGTTCCGAGCAGTACTTC	CASSHYRGSEQYF
TRBV9	TRBD1	-	TRBJ2-7	TGTGCCAGCAGCGCTCTCCGACGACAGGGTCGGTACGAGCAGTACTTC	CASSALRRQGRYEQYF